The present T cell receptor beta chain was sequenced within a study of early T cells in non-severe SARS-CoV-2 infection. Individual cDNA molecules received unique molecular identifiers during library preparation. TCRdb redid the calling of the 5' RACE reads with MiXCR, one entry per CDR3 protein. The sample includes tens of thousands of distinct CDR3 sequences, around 13% seen only once; the top ten take less than 4.5%. This CDR3 contains 19 residues. With 3 bases removed from V and 0 bases from J, the gap between germline ends came to 23 bases. The sequencing sample was made of whole blood. This chain joins TRBV12-3 or TRBV12-4 and TRBJ2-5, with D perhaps matching TRBD2 (6 bases). This TCR was sampled from an adult who was a healthcare worker with PCR-confirmed SARS-CoV-2 infection or an uninfected control (not recorded which). CDR3 loop: CASSFGRRGEITYQETQYF. The CDR3 bases are TGTGCCAGCAGTTTTGGTCGGCGGGGCGAGATAACGTACCAAGAGACCCAGTACTTC.